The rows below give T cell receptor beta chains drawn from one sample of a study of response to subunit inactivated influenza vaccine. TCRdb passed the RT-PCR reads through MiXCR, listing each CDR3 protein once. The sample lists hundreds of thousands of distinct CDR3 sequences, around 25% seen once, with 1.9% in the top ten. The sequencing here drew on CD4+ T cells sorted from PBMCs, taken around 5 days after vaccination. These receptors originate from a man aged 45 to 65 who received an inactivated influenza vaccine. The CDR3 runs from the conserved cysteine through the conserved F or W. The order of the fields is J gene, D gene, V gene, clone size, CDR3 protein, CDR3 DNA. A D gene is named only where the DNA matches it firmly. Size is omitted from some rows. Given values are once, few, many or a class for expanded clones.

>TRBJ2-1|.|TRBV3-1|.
CASSRRAQQFF
TGTGCCAGCAGCCGCCGGGCGCAGCAGTTCTTC
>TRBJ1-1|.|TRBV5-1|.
CASSLNSGREMNTEAFF
TGCGCCAGCAGCTTAAACTCCGGAAGGGAGATGAACACTGAAGCTTTCTTT
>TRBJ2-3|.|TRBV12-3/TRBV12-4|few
CASSLRALSTDTQYF
TGTGCCAGCAGTTTAAGGGCATTAAGCACAGATACGCAGTATTTT
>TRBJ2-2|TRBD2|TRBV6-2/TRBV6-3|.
CASSYSKPGGNTGELFF
TGTGCCAGCAGTTACTCGAAACCGGGGGGGAACACCGGGGAGCTGTTTTTT
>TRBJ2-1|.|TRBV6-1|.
CASSPAGKNNEQFF
TGTGCCAGCAGTCCTGCGGGAAAAAACAATGAGCAGTTCTTC
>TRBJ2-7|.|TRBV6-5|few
CASSYRKSYEQYF
TGTGCCAGCAGTTACAGGAAATCCTACGAGCAGTACTTC
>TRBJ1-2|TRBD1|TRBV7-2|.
CASSVGTGNDGYTF
TGTGCCAGCAGCGTCGGGACAGGGAATGATGGCTACACCTTC
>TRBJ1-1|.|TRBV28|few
CASSRVKSEAFF
TGTGCCAGCAGCCGGGTCAAAAGTGAAGCTTTCTTT
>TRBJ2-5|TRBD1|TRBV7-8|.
CASSSRTGRETQYF
TGTGCCAGCAGCTCCCGGACAGGTCGAGAGACCCAGTACTTC
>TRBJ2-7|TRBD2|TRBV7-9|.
CASSLVRLSAGGYEQYF
TGTGCCAGCAGCTTAGTTCGCCTTTCAGCGGGAGGCTACGAGCAGTACTTC
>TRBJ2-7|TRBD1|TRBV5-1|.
CASSLAGTGKGKQYF
TGCGCCAGCAGCTTGGCCGGGACAGGGAAAGGAAAGCAGTACTTC
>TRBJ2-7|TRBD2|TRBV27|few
CASRTGTTSYEQYF
TGTGCCAGCAGAACCGGGACTACCTCCTACGAGCAGTACTTC
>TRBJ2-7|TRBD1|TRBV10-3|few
CAISELHRGGYEQYF
TGTGCCATCAGTGAGCTACACAGGGGCGGCTACGAGCAGTACTTC
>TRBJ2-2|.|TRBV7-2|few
CASSLGPKGITGELFF
TGTGCCAGCAGCTTAGGACCCAAGGGCATCACCGGGGAGCTGTTTTTT
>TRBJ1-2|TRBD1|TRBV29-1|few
CSVEDNRGPYGYTF
TGCAGCGTTGAAGATAACAGGGGGCCCTATGGCTACACCTTC
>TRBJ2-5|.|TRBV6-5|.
CASSYSGTMAQETQYF
TGTGCCAGCAGTTACTCGGGGACGATGGCACAAGAGACCCAGTACTTC
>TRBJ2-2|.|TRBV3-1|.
CASSQEGALANTGELFF
TGTGCCAGCAGCCAAGAAGGCGCCCTGGCGAACACCGGGGAGCTGTTTTTT
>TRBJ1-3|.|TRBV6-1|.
CASSLRGSLLSGNTIYF
TGTGCCAGCAGTCTGAGGGGCAGCCTACTCTCTGGAAACACCATATATTTT
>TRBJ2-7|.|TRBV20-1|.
CSAPVGRLINYEQYF
TGCAGTGCTCCCGTCGGCAGGTTGATTAACTACGAGCAGTACTTC
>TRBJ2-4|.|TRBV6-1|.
CASSIQGRSGKNIQYF
TGTGCCAGCAGTATCCAGGGACGATCTGGGAAAAACATTCAGTACTTC
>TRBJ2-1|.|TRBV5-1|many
CASTLAGSSYNEQFF
TGCGCCAGCACCCTGGCCGGGAGCTCCTACAATGAGCAGTTCTTC
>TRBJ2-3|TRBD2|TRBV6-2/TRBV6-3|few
CASSRWGSGRSDTQYF
TGTGCCAGCAGTCGCTGGGGGAGCGGGAGATCCGATACGCAGTATTTT
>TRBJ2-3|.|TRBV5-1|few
CASSLGLVGPSDTQYF
TGCGCCAGCAGCTTGGGCCTCGTCGGCCCCTCGGATACGCAGTATTTT
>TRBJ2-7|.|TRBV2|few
CASSDPYQMTYEQYF
TGTGCCAGCAGTGACCCGTACCAGATGACCTACGAGCAGTACTTC
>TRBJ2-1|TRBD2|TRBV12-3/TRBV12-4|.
CASSPLAGGTGEQFF
TGTGCCAGCAGTCCTCTAGCGGGGGGGACGGGTGAGCAGTTCTTC
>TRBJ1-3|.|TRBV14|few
CASRRDYTIYF
TGTGCCAGCAGACGGGACTACACCATATATTTT
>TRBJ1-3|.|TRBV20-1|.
CSARVGGPGNTIYF
TGCAGTGCTAGAGTCGGAGGACCTGGAAACACCATATATTTT
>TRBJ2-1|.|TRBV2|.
CASSELEGALETQFF
TGTGCCAGCAGTGAACTGGAGGGGGCATTGGAGACCCAGTTCTTC
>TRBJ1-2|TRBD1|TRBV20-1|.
CSARDPYSRDRSYGYTF
TGCAGTGCTAGAGACCCCTATTCCCGGGACAGAAGCTATGGCTACACCTTC
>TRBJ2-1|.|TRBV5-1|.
CASSWVGVSYNEQFF
TGCGCCAGCAGCTGGGTAGGGGTCTCCTACAATGAGCAGTTCTTC
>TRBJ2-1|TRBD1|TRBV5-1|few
CASSGMGQGAYNEQFF
TGCGCCAGCAGCGGAATGGGACAGGGGGCCTACAATGAGCAGTTCTTC
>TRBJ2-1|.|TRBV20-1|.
CSAIRDSSYNEQFF
TGCAGTGCTATAAGGGACTCTAGCTACAATGAGCAGTTCTTC
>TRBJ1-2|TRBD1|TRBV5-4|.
CASSSRGTAFNYGYTF
TGTGCCAGCAGCTCGCGAGGGACAGCGTTTAACTATGGCTACACCTTC
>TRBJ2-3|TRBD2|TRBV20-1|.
CSARGERAGGLNTQYF
TGCAGTGCTAGAGGCGAGAGGGCGGGAGGGTTAAATACGCAGTATTTT
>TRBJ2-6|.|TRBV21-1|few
CASSKESSRVVGANVLTF
TGTGCCAGCAGCAAAGAGAGTTCGAGGGTGGTTGGGGCCAACGTCCTGACTTTC
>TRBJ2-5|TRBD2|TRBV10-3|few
CAIGGGGDISYQETQYF
TGTGCCATCGGCGGGGGGGGGGACATCTCGTACCAAGAGACCCAGTACTTC
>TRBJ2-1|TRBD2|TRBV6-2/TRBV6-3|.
CASSYSAPYLGLAGGMGNGQFF
TGTGCCAGCAGTTACTCAGCCCCTTACCTAGGACTAGCGGGAGGCATGGGGAATGGGCAGTTCTTC
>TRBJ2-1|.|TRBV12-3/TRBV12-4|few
CASSLGLAYDEQFF
TGTGCCAGCAGCCTAGGGCTGGCTTACGATGAGCAGTTCTTC
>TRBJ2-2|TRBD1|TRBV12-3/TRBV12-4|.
CASRPTGGTGELFF
TGTGCCAGCAGACCGACAGGGGGGACCGGGGAGCTGTTTTTT
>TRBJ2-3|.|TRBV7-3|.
CASSASGSTQYF
TGTGCCAGCAGCGCGTCGGGGTCAACGCAGTATTTT
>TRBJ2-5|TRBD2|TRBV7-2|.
CAGSSPPGGQTQYF
TGTGCCGGCAGCTCCCCGCCGGGAGGGCAGACCCAGTACTTC
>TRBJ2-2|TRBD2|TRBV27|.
CASSQRLAGGLGGELFF
TGTGCCAGCAGTCAACGACTAGCGGGGGGGCTTGGCGGGGAGCTGTTTTTT
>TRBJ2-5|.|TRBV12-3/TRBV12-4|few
CASSLDAETQYF
TGTGCCAGCAGCCTCGACGCCGAGACCCAGTACTTC
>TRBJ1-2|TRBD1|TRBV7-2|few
CASSPARTGKGYTF
TGTGCCAGCAGCCCCGCTAGGACAGGAAAGGGCTACACCTTC
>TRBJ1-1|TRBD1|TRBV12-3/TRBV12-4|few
CASSRQGASEAFF
TGTGCCAGCAGTAGACAGGGGGCCTCTGAAGCTTTCTTT
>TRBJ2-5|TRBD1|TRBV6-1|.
CASSALTGWQETQYF
TGTGCCAGCAGTGCCTTGACAGGGTGGCAAGAGACCCAGTACTTC
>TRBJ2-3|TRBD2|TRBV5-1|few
CASSPGTRLTDTQYF
TGCGCCAGCAGCCCCGGGACTAGGTTGACAGATACGCAGTATTTT
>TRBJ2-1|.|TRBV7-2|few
CASSSDPSYNEQFF
TGTGCCAGCAGCTCGGACCCATCCTACAATGAGCAGTTCTTC
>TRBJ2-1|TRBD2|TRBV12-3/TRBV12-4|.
CASMAGGRDEQFF
TGTGCCAGCATGGCGGGGGGGCGTGATGAGCAGTTCTTC
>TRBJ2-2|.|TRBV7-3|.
CASSPGATDTGELFF
TGTGCCAGCAGCCCAGGGGCCACGGACACCGGGGAGCTGTTTTTT
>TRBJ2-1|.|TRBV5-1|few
CASSIGSRSSYNEQFF
TGCGCCAGCAGCATAGGATCCAGGAGCTCCTACAATGAGCAGTTCTTC
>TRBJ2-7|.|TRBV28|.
CASSLSWGEQYF
TGTGCCAGCAGTTTATCGTGGGGCGAGCAGTACTTC
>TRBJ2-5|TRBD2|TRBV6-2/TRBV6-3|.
CASSYSTTSGRLYKETQYF
TGTGCCAGCAGTTACTCGACGACTAGCGGGCGGCTATACAAAGAGACCCAGTACTTC
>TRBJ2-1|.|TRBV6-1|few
CASSESMVLTYNEQFF
TGTGCCAGCAGTGAAAGTATGGTCCTCACCTACAATGAGCAGTTCTTC